The text below deals with one T cell receptor beta chain. As yet, its antigen is unknown. The sample has other DNA sequences that encode this CDR3 too. Some clones are missing from TCRdb's copy, which holds only in-frame ones; the method was immunoSEQ multiplex PCR. This sample yields about 280,000 clones, of which more than 70% are seen a single time; around 3% belongs to the top ten. The sample belongs to a study of Ad26.COV2.S vaccination and SARS-CoV-2 variants. In the study overall: In the study, Ad26.COV2.S was injected intramuscularly once, or twice 56 days apart. Study results and limitations: Comparability of non-spike TCR breadth was observed across vaccine and placebo recipients. Vaccinees displayed broader spike-specific TCR repertoires than placebo recipients.

As to treatment: some 20 received Ad26.COV2.S at low or high dose, single or two shots; roughly five received placebo; per-sample allocation not given. Sampling was performed 63 days after the first vaccine or placebo injection. An Ad26 vector was used to express Wuhan-strain SARS-CoV-2 spike as the vaccine. Germline V gene data show CDR1 as LGHDT and CDR2 as YNNKEL (reference sequence). Between the trimmed V and J ends, which lost 3 bases and 6 bases, there was a span of 6 bases. The CDR3 contains 12 residues. The V call is TRBV3-1 (or the pseudogene TRBV3-2), the J call TRBJ1-5; D is unclear. Source: peripheral blood, taken in a trial of Ad26.COV2.S vaccine versus placebo. The sequence was obtained from a person between 18 and 65 years old who received the Ad26.COV2.S COVID-19 vaccine or a placebo. CDR3 nucleotide sequence: TGTGCCAGCAGCCAGGGGAGTCAGCCCCAGCATTTT. Translated: CASSQGSQPQHF.